This is a list of T cell receptor beta chains from one sample in a study of monozygotic twins with inflammatory bowel disease. TCRdb re-called the 5' RACE reads and shows each CDR3 protein once, DNA omitted. Its clone listing holds around 380,000 distinct CDR3 sequences. The specimen was blood. These receptors came from a human donor with ulcerative colitis or Crohn's disease, or a healthy co-twin of an affected twin (not recorded which). Each CDR3 is given with its conserved first and last residue.

V	J	CDR3
TRBV7-9	TRBJ1-6	CASSPVGRNNSPLHF
TRBV5-1	TRBJ2-1	CASSQTLGLYNEQFF
TRBV2	TRBJ1-6	CAGGGKADNSPLHF
TRBV19	TRBJ2-5	CASSKRTSGETQYF
TRBV2	TRBJ1-1	CASILWGLHTEAFF
TRBV7-2	TRBJ2-7	CASSLVGRTGGFYEQYF
TRBV12-3/TRBV12-4	TRBJ2-7	CASSLAQRGQGEQYF
TRBV19	TRBJ1-3	CASSTGQGYSGNTIYF
TRBV5-1	TRBJ2-7	CASSSGGEDRGYEQYF
TRBV3-1	TRBJ1-1	CASSLKGQFMNTEAFF
TRBV12-3/TRBV12-4	TRBJ2-1	CASSLLSGVYNEQFF
TRBV11-2	TRBJ1-1	CASSLLDGVLGTKNTEAFF
TRBV30	TRBJ1-3	CAWMKAGTTNTIYF
TRBV7-6	TRBJ1-4	CASQGQGNEKLFF
TRBV7-8	TRBJ2-7	CASSLAQGPYAQYF
TRBV5-1	TRBJ2-3	CASSFLGLRTDTQYF
TRBV29-1	TRBJ2-3	CSVEFGLAVADTQYF
TRBV4-1	TRBJ2-2	CASSRDAGELFF
TRBV4-3	TRBJ2-4	CASSQETEGIQYF
TRBV20-1	TRBJ2-3	CSAHAGLAGRDTQYF
TRBV12-3/TRBV12-4	TRBJ2-5	CASTPSGSYETQYF
TRBV7-9	TRBJ2-1	CASSSTGTMRNEQFF
TRBV27	TRBJ2-5	CASRGLAGRVAETQYF
TRBV20-1	TRBJ1-3	CSARLSGNTIYF
TRBV5-1	TRBJ2-1	CASSFGQGIGEQFF
TRBV7-2	TRBJ1-1	CASSSLAQGFDTEAFF
TRBV5-1	TRBJ2-1	CASSLEKSSYNEQFF
TRBV20-1	TRBJ2-7	CSARGTGGINEQYF
TRBV6-5	TRBJ2-2	CASSYSQPNTGELFF
TRBV7-9	TRBJ1-5	CASSRHGNQPQHF
TRBV5-4	TRBJ1-2	CASSLTEGLGYTF
TRBV11-2	TRBJ2-6	CASSSSYWTDSGANVLTF
TRBV27	TRBJ1-1	CASRFSPGASTFF
TRBV30	TRBJ2-5	CAWSFGTGGETQYF
TRBV10-2	TRBJ1-3	CASGGDMLSGNTIYF
TRBV18	TRBJ2-4	CASSPPMGTVMTKNMQYF
TRBV6-1	TRBJ1-4	CASSKGWTGDEKLFF